Sequencing of this TCR beta chain was carried out in a study of blood T cell repertoires in COVID-19. Only in-frame clones appear in the TCRdb table, and some are missing; sequencing was by immunoSEQ multiplex PCR. The sample lists about 250,000 clones, around four fifths occurring once. This clone was counted a single time. The specimen was peripheral blood. The source of this sequence is a woman aged 60-75 years with active or convalescent COVID-19.

The CDR3 is CASSLDSGATQYF. The CDR3 DNA follows: TGTGCCAGCAGCCTAGATAGCGGGGCTACGCAGTATTTT. The V and J genes are TRBV12-3 or TRBV12-4 and TRBJ2-3; 8 bases map to TRBD2. This CDR3 is 13 amino acids long. Unmatched junction bases numbered 7, after V lost 6 bases and J lost 8 bases.